The 32 T cell receptor beta chains given below trace back to one sample, sequenced in a study of CD8+CD57+ T cells in acquired aplastic anemia. The TCR beta profiling, which covered VDJ combination and CDR3 sequence, was carried out using genomic DNA as the template. Via MiXCR, TCRdb re-called the reads, giving one row per CDR3 protein. There are roughly 170,000 distinct CDR3 sequences in the sample; approximately 48% occur only once, and 10% to 15% lies in the top ten. Patients picked for sequencing had shown CD8+CD57+ cell expansion detected by flow cytometry. The sequenced sample was sorted CD4+, CD8+, or CD8+CD57+ T cells (not recorded which) from PBMCs. The receptors were sampled from a human donor with aplastic anemia.

This sequence joins TRBV14 and TRBJ1-6, with unresolved D. Germline loops: CDR1 SGHDN, CDR2 FVKESK. Trimming pared 0 bases from V and 9 bases from J, leaving 15 bases between. This CDR3 has 16 residues. The CDR3: CASSQEGTGRVSPLHF. CDR3 nucleotide sequence: TGTGCCAGCAGCCAAGAAGGTACGGGAAGGGTTTCACCCCTCCACTTT.

The chain uses TRBV2 and TRBJ1-1, with D unresolved. The CDR3 runs 12 residues. V was cut by 7 bases and J by 10 bases, with 16 bases left in between. From germline, CDR1 is SNHLY and CDR2 FYNNEI. The DNA of the CDR3 is TGTGCCAGCACTCCTGGCCTCGGACGAGCTTTCTTT. Residues: CASTPGLGRAFF.

The gene calls are TRBV29-1 and TRBJ1-2; weak D call: TRBD1 (6 bases). Germline V gene data show CDR1 as SQVTM and CDR2 as ANQGSEA. The CDR3 is 12 amino acids. The CDR3: CSAVGAVHGYTF. The CDR3 bases are TGCAGTGCCGTGGGGGCGGTCCATGGCTACACCTTC.

This clonotype has a count of ten or more. The rearrangement uses TRBV20-1 and TRBJ2-3; 9 bases agree with TRBD2. The CDR3 totals 15 residues. The J segment lost 4 bases and the V segment lost 1 base, leaving 6 bases of the junction unmatched. Germline V gene lookup returns CDR1 DFQATT and CDR2 SNEGSKA (reference sequence). The CDR3 region has the DNA TGCAGTGCTAGAGCAATGGGACTAGCTGCAGATACGCAGTATTTT. Amino acids: CSARAMGLAADTQYF.

This clonotype was counted ten times or more. The V gene is TRBV7-8, the J gene TRBJ1-2, with 9 bases aligning to TRBD1. The germline V gene has CDR1 SGHVS and CDR2 FQNEAQ. Unmatched junction bases numbered 9, after V lost 1 base and J lost 3 bases. CDR3 length equals 17 residues. The CDR3 DNA follows: TGTGCCAGCAGCTTAGGCCCGGGGACAGGGAACCACTATGGCTACACCTTC. Its translation is CASSLGPGTGNHYGYTF.

The rearrangement links TRBV20-1 to TRBJ2-1; D is perhaps TRBD2 (6 bases). The CDR3 covers 13 residues. Germline V CDR1 and CDR2: DFQATT, SNEGSKA (reference sequence). Trimming took off 3 bases at V and 5 bases at J, with 11 bases between the two ends. CDR3 bases: TGCAGTGCTAGGAGCGGGTCCAACAATGAGCAGTTCTTC. It yields the protein CSARSGSNNEQFF.

The chain recombines TRBV19 with TRBJ2-1, with D unclear. The V and J ends lost 5 bases and 5 bases respectively, with 13 bases between them. This CDR3 has 14 residues. Germline V gene data show CDR1 as LNHDA and CDR2 as SQIVND (reference sequence). CDR3 sequence: CASSAFGPHNEQFF. CDR3 in DNA: TGTGCCAGTAGTGCTTTCGGGCCCCACAATGAGCAGTTCTTC.

This clonotype was counted once. The chain recombines TRBV15 with TRBJ2-3; D tentatively reads TRBD1 or TRBD2 (5 bases each). This CDR3 has 16 amino acids. V lost 2 bases and J 2 bases, leaving 14 bases between the germline ends. The V gene's germline CDR1 is LNHNV and CDR2 YYDKDF (reference sequence). The CDR3 spells CATSRPGVGPTDTQYF. CDR3 sequence (DNA): TGTGCCACCAGCAGACCTGGCGTGGGACCCACAGATACGCAGTATTTT.

As for this clonotype: Since a much larger clone is just one base distant, this may be a read error. The gene calls are TRBV20-1 and TRBJ1-1; D might be TRBD1 (5 bases). Germline CDR1 is DFQATT and CDR2 is SNEGSKA (reference sequence). Trimming cost V 5 bases and J 1 base, with 17 bases left between them. The CDR3 spans 15 residues. Here the CDR3 DNA reads TGCAGTGCTTTGGCCCCGGACACGGAGAACACTGAAGCTTTCTTT. Protein sequence: CSALAPDTENTEAFF.

This clonotype was picked up a small number of times. The rearrangement joins TRBV6-1 to TRBJ1-3; tentative D call: TRBD1 (5 bases). This CDR3 contains 16 residues. Germline loops: CDR1 MNHNS, CDR2 SASEGT. Trimming left V 0 bases short and J 0 bases short, with 9 bases between. As DNA, the CDR3 is TGTGCCAGCAGTGAAGCAGGGGTAGGCTCTGGAAACACCATATATTTT. This gives the protein CASSEAGVGSGNTIYF.

As concerns this clonotype: Its ends do not fully match the called genes, so a read error is possible. This chain uses TRBV10-3 with TRBJ2-1, with D uncertain. This CDR3 contains 16 residues. Germline lookup yields CDR1 ENHRY and CDR2 SYGVKD. This CDR3 reads CAISVIDLSSHNEQFF. The CDR3 DNA sequence: TGTGCCATCAGTGTAATTGACTTAAGCTCCCACAATGAGCAGTTCTTC.

This clonotype occurred many times. This chain joins TRBV19 and TRBJ1-5; 12 nucleotides match TRBD1. After removal of 7 bases from V and 6 bases from J, the junction contained 7 bases not matched to a gene. CDR3 length: 15 residues. The germline V gene encodes CDR1 LNHDA and CDR2 SQIVND (reference sequence). The CDR3 is CASTKGQGAFQPQHF. CDR3 nucleotide sequence: TGTGCCAGTACCAAGGGACAGGGGGCTTTTCAGCCCCAGCATTTT.

The chain links TRBV11-2 to TRBJ1-5; 9 bases agree with TRBD1. The CDR3 has 16 amino acids. Trimming cost V 5 bases and J 1 base; bases outside gene matches: 6. Germline-derived CDR1 and CDR2 are SGHAT and FQNNGV. Here the CDR3 DNA reads TGTGCCAGCAGCGCAACAGGGGGCGGCAGCAATCAGCCCCAGCATTTT. This encodes CASSATGGGSNQPQHF.

The V and J genes are TRBV4-1 and TRBJ2-1; tentatively, D is TRBD1 or TRBD2 (5 bases each). V lost 4 bases and J lost 3, with 19 bases in between. CDR3 length: 17 residues. Per germline, CDR1 MGHRA and CDR2 YSYEKL. This CDR3 reads CASSPTGRRRSYNEQFF. CDR3 nucleotide sequence: TGCGCCAGCAGCCCTACGGGACGGCGGCGAAGCTACAATGAGCAGTTCTTC.

The V gene is TRBV4-3, the J gene TRBJ2-3; D unclear. Trimming removed 0 bases from V and 4 bases from J, with 14 bases in between. Germline values: CDR1 LGHNA, CDR2 YSLEER. The CDR3 has 16 amino acids. CDR3 DNA sequence: TGCGCCAGCAGCCAAGAGTATGCTAGGATCGCAGATACGCAGTATTTT. Amino acid sequence: CASSQEYARIADTQYF.

The sample holds many counts of this clonotype. CDR3 sequence: CASSAQVAGDTQYF. Here the CDR3 DNA reads TGTGCCAGCAGCGCCCAAGTAGCTGGAGATACGCAGTATTTT. V is TRBV9 and J is TRBJ2-3; D remains unclear. The germline gives CDR1 SGDLS, CDR2 YYNGEE. V was cut by 3 bases and J by 5 bases, with 13 bases left in between. CDR3 length: 14 amino acids.

The rearrangement joins TRBV11-2 to TRBJ2-4, with TRBD2 identical over 7 bases. V trimming: 5 bases; J trimming: 14 bases; junction bases outside the gene matches: 21. The CDR3 totals 16 residues. The germline V gene has CDR1 SGHAT and CDR2 FQNNGV. This CDR3 is CASSKRDRDRDVMEYF. Written as DNA, the CDR3 is TGTGCCAGCAGCAAGCGGGACCGCGACAGAGATGTGATGGAGTACTTC.

This clonotype was seen at least ten times. The J gene is TRBJ2-1, the V gene TRBV19; the match to TRBD2 covers 11 bases. CDR3 length equals 14 residues. From germline, CDR1 is LNHDA and CDR2 SQIVND (reference sequence). With 5 bases clipped from V and 6 bases from J, the junction kept 3 bases outside the gene matches. The CDR3 here is CASSLLAGGNEQFF. CDR3 bases: TGTGCCAGTAGTCTGCTAGCGGGGGGCAATGAGCAGTTCTTC.

Many counts were recorded for this clonotype. This chain joins TRBV20-1 and TRBJ1-1; TRBD1 might be the D (6 bases). The CDR3 runs to 12 residues. The V gene lost 4 bases and the J gene lost 1 base, with 7 bases spanning the gap. From germline, CDR1 is DFQATT and CDR2 SNEGSKA (reference sequence). CDR3 in DNA: TGCAGTGCTAACAGGGAGAACACTGAAGCTTTCTTT. This gives the protein CSANRENTEAFF.

This clonotype has at least ten counts. The rearrangement joins TRBV10-3 to TRBJ1-5; D is perhaps TRBD1 (5 bases). Trimming took off 3 bases at V and 1 base at J, with 13 bases between the two ends. Germline CDR1 and CDR2: ENHRY and SYGVKD. CDR3 length: 16 amino acids. Here the CDR3 DNA reads TGTGCCATCAGTGACAGGGAACACCTGAGCAATCAGCCCCAGCATTTT. Amino acid sequence: CAISDREHLSNQPQHF.

Details on this clonotype: A much larger clone lies a single base off, so this may be a read error. This CDR3 is CASSPGTSHSYDEQFF. The CDR3 DNA reads TGTGCCAGCAGCCCCGGGACTAGCCACTCCTACGATGAGCAGTTCTTC. The rearrangement links TRBV14 to TRBJ2-1, with TRBD2 matching over 9 bases. Per germline, CDR1 SGHDN and CDR2 FVKESK. The CDR3 covers 16 residues. Supplemented by reference TRBV14 and TRBJ2-1, the full variable domain reads EAGVTQFPSHSVIEKGQTVTLRCDPISGHDNLYWYRRVMGKEIKFLLHFVKESKQDESGMPNNRFLAERTGGTYSTLKVQPAELEDSGVYFCASSPGTSHSYDEQFFGPGTRLTVL.

This clonotype occurred many times. The chain couples TRBV7-3 to TRBJ2-1; TRBD2 aligns across 8 bases. In germline, CDR1 is SGHTA, CDR2 FQGTGA. The V and J ends lost 2 bases and 7 bases, in that order; junction bases with no gene match: 7. The length of the CDR3 is 15 residues. The CDR3 loop reads CASSLGTSRSNEQFF. In nucleotides, the CDR3 is TGTGCCAGCAGCTTAGGGACTAGTCGGTCTAATGAGCAGTTCTTC.

CDR3 protein: CATSRDPILIAGQDEQYF. As DNA, the CDR3 is TGTGCCACCAGCAGAGATCCCATCCTGATAGCGGGGCAGGACGAGCAGTACTTC. The chain is built from TRBV15 and TRBJ2-7, with 8 bases matching TRBD2. Germline values: CDR1 LNHNV, CDR2 YYDKDF (reference sequence). V trimming: 0 bases; J trimming: 5 bases; junction bases outside the gene matches: 15. The CDR3 totals 18 residues.

The chain has TRBV7-9 and TRBJ2-7; perhaps TRBD1 as D (6 bases). The V gene's germline CDR1 is SEHNR and CDR2 FQNEAQ (reference sequence). Trimming took off 6 bases at V and 5 bases at J, with 11 bases between the two ends. The CDR3 contains 12 residues. The CDR3 DNA follows: TGTGCCAGCAGTTTACAGGGCAACGAGCAGTACTTC. Its protein is CASSLQGNEQYF.

CDR3 nucleotides: TGTGCCAGCAGTGAGGGGCGGATGGGGGAAAAACTGTTTTTT. As protein: CASSEGRMGEKLFF. The genes are TRBV6-1 and TRBJ1-4; a possible D gene is TRBD1 (5 bases). V lost 3 bases, J lost 8 bases, and 13 bases lay in between. CDR1 and CDR2 (germline): MNHNS, SASEGT. The CDR3 runs to 14 residues.

The gene calls are TRBV7-8 and TRBJ2-3; D is unclear. Germline values: CDR1 SGHVS, CDR2 FQNEAQ. V was trimmed by 5 bases and J by 1 base, leaving 7 bases between them. The CDR3 has 13 residues. CDR3 residues: CASSPLRTDTQYF. The CDR3, as DNA: TGTGCCAGCAGCCCCCTCCGCACAGATACGCAGTATTTT.

The chain has TRBV5-4 and TRBJ2-2, with TRBD2 matching 8 bases. With V trimmed by 4 bases and J by 3 bases, 8 bases remained unmatched. Germline-derived CDR1 and CDR2 are SGHNT and YYREEE (reference sequence). This CDR3 has 16 amino acids. CDR3 region: CASSPGVGRDTGELFF. The DNA of the CDR3 is TGTGCCAGCAGCCCCGGGGTCGGGAGGGACACCGGGGAGCTGTTTTTT.

This clonotype was detected ten times or more. The J gene is TRBJ2-7, the V gene TRBV14; TRBD1 is a possible D gene (6 bases). In germline, CDR1 is SGHDN, CDR2 FVKESK. The CDR3 consists of 17 residues. V lost 1 base and J 3 bases, leaving 19 bases between the germline ends. Here the CDR3 DNA reads TGTGCCAGCAGCCAAGCCTACGACAGGCAGGGCAACTACGAGCAGTACTTC. Protein product: CASSQAYDRQGNYEQYF.

This chain joins TRBV10-3 and TRBJ2-6; D is perhaps TRBD1 or TRBD2 (5 bases each). Trimming removed 11 bases at V and 0 bases at J, with 14 bases between. This CDR3 comprises 15 residues. Germline CDR1 ENHRY, CDR2 SYGVKD. The CDR3 loop reads CAAVGVLSGANVLTF. The CDR3 DNA sequence: TGTGCCGCCGTGGGGGTACTCTCTGGGGCCAACGTCCTGACTTTC.

This clonotype was recorded many times. The chain has TRBV20-1 and TRBJ2-7; no clear D gene. Germline V gene data show CDR1 as DFQATT and CDR2 as SNEGSKA (reference sequence). The CDR3 sequence is 11 residues long. V lost 4 bases, J lost 3 bases, and 7 bases lay in between. Written as DNA, the CDR3 is TGCAGTGCTAAGAGGTTCTACGAGCAGTACTTC. Translation: CSAKRFYEQYF.

In this sample, this clonotype turned up many times. The CDR3 reads CASSFLQMNTGELFF. CDR3 nucleotide sequence: TGTGCCAGCAGCTTCCTACAGATGAACACCGGGGAGCTGTTTTTT. V is TRBV7-8 and J is TRBJ2-2, with D unclear. Germline V lookup: CDR1 SGHVS, CDR2 FQNEAQ. The ends were cut back, 3 bases at V and 1 base at J, with 9 bases in the middle. There are 15 residues in the CDR3. Full variable domain (outside the CDR3, taken from reference TRBV7-8 and TRBJ2-2): GAGVSQSPRYKVAKRGQDVALRCDPISGHVSLFWYQQALGQGPEFLTYFQNEAQLDKSGLPSDRFFAERPEGSVSTLKIQRTQQEDSAVYLCASSFLQMNTGELFFGEGSRLTVL.

This sequence joins TRBV15 and TRBJ2-7; D not resolved. The germline CDR1 and CDR2 sequences are LNHNV and YYDKDF (reference sequence). The CDR3 runs 12 residues. The ends were cut back, 3 bases at V and 3 bases at J, with 6 bases in the middle. CDR3 protein: CATSSYFYEQYF. CDR3 nucleotides: TGTGCCACCAGCAGCTACTTCTACGAGCAGTACTTC.